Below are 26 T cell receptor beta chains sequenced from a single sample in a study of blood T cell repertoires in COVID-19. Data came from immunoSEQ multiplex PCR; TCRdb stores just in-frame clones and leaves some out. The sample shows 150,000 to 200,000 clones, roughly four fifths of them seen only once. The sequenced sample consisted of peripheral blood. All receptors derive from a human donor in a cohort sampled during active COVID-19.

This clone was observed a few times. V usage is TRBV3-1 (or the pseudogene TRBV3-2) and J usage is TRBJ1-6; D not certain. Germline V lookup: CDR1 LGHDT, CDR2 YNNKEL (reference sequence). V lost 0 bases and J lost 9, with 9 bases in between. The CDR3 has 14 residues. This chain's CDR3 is CASSQDLGISPLHF. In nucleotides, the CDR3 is TGTGCCAGCAGCCAAGATCTCGGGATTTCACCCCTCCACTTT.

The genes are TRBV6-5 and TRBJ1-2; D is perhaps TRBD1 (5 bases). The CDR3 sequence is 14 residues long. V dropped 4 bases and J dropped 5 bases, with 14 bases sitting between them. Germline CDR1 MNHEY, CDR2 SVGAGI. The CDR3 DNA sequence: TGTGCCAGCAGTTCCTCCGGGGGTGGGTATGGCTACACCTTC. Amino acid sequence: CASSSSGGGYGYTF.

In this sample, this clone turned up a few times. The CDR3 sequence: CASSSDREAEQFF. CDR3 sequence (DNA): TGTGCCAGCAGCTCGGACAGGGAGGCTGAGCAGTTCTTC. The chain carries TRBV28 and TRBJ2-1, with 8 bases that match TRBD1. The CDR3 is made up of 13 amino acids. V lost 6 bases to trimming and J lost 9 bases; unmatched junction nucleotides: 7. Looked up from germline, CDR1 is MDHEN and CDR2 is SYDVKM.

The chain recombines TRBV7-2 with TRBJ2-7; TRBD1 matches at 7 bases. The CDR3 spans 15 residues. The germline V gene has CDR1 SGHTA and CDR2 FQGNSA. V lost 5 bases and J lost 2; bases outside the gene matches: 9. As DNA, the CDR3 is TGTGCCAGCAGCAGAGACTGGACAGGAGCCTACGAGCAGTACTTC. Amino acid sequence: CASSRDWTGAYEQYF.

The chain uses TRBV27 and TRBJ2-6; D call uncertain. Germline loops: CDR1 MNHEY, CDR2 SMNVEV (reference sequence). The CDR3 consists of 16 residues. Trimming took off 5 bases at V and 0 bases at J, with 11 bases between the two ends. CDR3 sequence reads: CASSISVPSGANVLTF. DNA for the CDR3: TGTGCCAGCAGTATCTCGGTCCCCTCTGGGGCCAACGTCCTGACTTTC.

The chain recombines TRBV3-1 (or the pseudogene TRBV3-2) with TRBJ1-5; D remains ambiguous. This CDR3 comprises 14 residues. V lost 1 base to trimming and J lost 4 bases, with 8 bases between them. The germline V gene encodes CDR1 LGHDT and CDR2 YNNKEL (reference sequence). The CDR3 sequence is CASSQAGGNQPQHF. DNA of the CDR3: TGTGCCAGCAGCCAAGCGGGAGGGAATCAGCCCCAGCATTTT.

The CDR3 spells CASSRTEFNQPQHF. The CDR3 DNA is TGTGCCAGCAGCAGGACAGAGTTCAATCAGCCCCAGCATTTT. This chain joins TRBV6-6 and TRBJ1-5, with D perhaps matching TRBD1 (6 bases). The CDR3 length is 14 residues. Germline-derived CDR1 and CDR2 are MNHNY and SVGAGI (reference sequence). The germline V and J ends were trimmed by 6 bases and 3 bases, with 12 bases remaining between them.

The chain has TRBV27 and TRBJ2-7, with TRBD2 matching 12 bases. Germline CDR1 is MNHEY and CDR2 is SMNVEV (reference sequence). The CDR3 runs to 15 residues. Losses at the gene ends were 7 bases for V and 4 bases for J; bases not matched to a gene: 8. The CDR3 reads CASTPGLAGGYEQYF. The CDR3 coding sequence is TGTGCCAGCACCCCCGGCCTAGCGGGAGGGTACGAGCAGTACTTC.

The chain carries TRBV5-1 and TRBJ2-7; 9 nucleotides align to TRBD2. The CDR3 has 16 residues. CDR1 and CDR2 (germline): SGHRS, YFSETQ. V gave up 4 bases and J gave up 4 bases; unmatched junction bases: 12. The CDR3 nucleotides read TGCGCCAGCAGCATATCCGGGACTAGCTTTATTTACGAGCAGTACTTC. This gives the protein CASSISGTSFIYEQYF.

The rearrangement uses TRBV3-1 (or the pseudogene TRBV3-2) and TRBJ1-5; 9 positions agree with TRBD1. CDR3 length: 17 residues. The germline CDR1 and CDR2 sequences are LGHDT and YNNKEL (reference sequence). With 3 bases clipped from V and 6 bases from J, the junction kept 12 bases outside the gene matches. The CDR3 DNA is TGTGCCAGCAGCCATAACACAGGGGGCGCGTCTAGTCAGCCCCAGCATTTT. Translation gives CASSHNTGGASSQPQHF.

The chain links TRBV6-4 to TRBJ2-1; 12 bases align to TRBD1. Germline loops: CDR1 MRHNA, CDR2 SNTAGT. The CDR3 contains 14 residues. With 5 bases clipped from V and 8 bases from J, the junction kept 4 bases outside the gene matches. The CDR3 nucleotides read TGTGCCAGCAGTCGGGACAGGGGGCAGGATGAGCAGTTCTTC. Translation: CASSRDRGQDEQFF.

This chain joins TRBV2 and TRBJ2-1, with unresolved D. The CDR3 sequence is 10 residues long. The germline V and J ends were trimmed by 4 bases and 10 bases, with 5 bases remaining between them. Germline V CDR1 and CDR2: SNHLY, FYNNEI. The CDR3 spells CASSAGEQFF. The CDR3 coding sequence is TGTGCCAGCAGTGCCGGGGAGCAGTTCTTC.

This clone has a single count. The DNA of the CDR3 is TGCGCCAGCAGCCAAGAGCCGGCACAGGGGGCTAGCAATCAGCCCCAGCATTTT. This sequence encodes CASSQEPAQGASNQPQHF. V and J are TRBV4-1 and TRBJ1-5; 9 nucleotides line up with TRBD1. Germline CDR1 MGHRA, CDR2 YSYEKL. Trimming took 0 bases from V and 0 from J; bases not matched to a gene: 6. This CDR3 spans 18 amino acids.

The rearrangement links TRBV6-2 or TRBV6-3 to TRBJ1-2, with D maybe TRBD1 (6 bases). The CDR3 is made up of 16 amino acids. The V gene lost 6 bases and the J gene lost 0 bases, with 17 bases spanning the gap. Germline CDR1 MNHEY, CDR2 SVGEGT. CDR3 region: CASSSDWGQTNYGYTF. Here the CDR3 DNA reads TGTGCCAGCAGCTCTGATTGGGGACAAACTAACTATGGCTACACCTTC.

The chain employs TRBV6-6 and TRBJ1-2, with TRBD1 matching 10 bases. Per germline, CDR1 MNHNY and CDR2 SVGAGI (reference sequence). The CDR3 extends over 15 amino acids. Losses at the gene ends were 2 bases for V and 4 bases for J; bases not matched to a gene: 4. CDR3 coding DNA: TGTGCCAGCAGTTACGGGACAGGGGTGAGCTATGGCTACACCTTC. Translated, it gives CASSYGTGVSYGYTF.

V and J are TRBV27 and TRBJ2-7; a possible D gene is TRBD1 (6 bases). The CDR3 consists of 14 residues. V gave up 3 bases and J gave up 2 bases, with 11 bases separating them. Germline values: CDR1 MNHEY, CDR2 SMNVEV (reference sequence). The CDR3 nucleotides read TGTGCCAGCAGTTTCTACAGGGAAACCTACGAGCAGTACTTC. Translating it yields CASSFYRETYEQYF.

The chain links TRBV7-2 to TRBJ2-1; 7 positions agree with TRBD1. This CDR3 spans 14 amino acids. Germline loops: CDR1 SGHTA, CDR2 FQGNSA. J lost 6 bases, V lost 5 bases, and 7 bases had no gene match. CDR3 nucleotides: TGTGCCAGCAGCCCCGATCCAGGGGGCAATGAGCAGTTCTTC. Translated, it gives CASSPDPGGNEQFF.

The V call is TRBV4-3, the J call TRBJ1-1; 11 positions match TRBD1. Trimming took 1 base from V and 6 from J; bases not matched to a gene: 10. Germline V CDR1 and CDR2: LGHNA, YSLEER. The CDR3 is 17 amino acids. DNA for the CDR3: TGCGCCAGCAGCCAAGCGGGGGCGGGACAGGGGGTGGCTGAAGCTTTCTTT. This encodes CASSQAGAGQGVAEAFF.

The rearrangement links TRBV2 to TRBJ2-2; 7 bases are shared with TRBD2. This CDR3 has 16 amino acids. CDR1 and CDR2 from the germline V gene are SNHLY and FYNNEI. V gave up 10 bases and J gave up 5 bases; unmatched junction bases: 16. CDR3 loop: CATPAGTSLETGELFF. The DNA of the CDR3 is TGTGCCACCCCAGCGGGAACCTCTTTGGAGACCGGGGAGCTGTTTTTT.

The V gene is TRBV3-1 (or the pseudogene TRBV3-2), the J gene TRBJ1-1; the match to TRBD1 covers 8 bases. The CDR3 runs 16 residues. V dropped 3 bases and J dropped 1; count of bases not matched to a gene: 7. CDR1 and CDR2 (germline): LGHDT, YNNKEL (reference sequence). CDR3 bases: TGTGCCAGCAGCCACAGGACAGGGATAGGGAACACTGAAGCTTTCTTT. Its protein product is CASSHRTGIGNTEAFF.

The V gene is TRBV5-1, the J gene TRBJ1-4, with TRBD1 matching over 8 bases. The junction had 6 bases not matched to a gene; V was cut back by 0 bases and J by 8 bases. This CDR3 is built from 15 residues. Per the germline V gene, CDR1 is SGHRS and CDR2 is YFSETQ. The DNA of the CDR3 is TGCGCCAGCAGCTTGGAAGGGACAGGAGCAGAAAAACTGTTTTTT. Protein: CASSLEGTGAEKLFF.

CDR3 nucleotides: TGTGCCAGCAGCTTCGACAGGGAGAGAGAGACCCAGTACTTC. Translating gives CASSFDRERETQYF. This chain uses TRBV7-2 with TRBJ2-5; 7 bases are shared with TRBD1. Germline trimming cut 3 bases from V and 4 bases from J; bases unmatched to any gene: 5. CDR1 and CDR2 (germline): SGHTA, FQGNSA. The CDR3 runs to 14 residues.

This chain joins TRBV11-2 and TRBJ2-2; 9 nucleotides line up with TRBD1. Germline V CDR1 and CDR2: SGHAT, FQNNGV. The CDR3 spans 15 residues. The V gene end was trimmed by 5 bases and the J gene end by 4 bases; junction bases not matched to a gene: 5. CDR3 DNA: TGTGCCAGCAGCCCTACAGGGGGCTCCACCGGGGAGCTGTTTTTT. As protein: CASSPTGGSTGELFF.

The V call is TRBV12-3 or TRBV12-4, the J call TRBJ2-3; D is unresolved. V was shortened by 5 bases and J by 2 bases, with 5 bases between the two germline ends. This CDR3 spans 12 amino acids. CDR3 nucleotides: TGTGCCAGCAGTCACTACACAGATACGCAGTATTTT. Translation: CASSHYTDTQYF.

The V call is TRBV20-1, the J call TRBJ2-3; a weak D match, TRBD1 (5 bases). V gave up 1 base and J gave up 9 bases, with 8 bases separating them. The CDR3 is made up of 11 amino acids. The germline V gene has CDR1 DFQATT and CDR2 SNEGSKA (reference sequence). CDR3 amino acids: CSARGGRTQYF. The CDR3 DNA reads TGCAGTGCTAGAGGGGGCCGGACGCAGTATTTT.

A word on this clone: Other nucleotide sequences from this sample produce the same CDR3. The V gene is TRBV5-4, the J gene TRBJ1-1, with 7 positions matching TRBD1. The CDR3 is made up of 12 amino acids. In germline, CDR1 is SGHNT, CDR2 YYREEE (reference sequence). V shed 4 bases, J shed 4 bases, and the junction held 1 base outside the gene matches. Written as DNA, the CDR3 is TGTGCCAGCAGCCCAGGGGGCACTGAAGCTTTCTTT. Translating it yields CASSPGGTEAFF.